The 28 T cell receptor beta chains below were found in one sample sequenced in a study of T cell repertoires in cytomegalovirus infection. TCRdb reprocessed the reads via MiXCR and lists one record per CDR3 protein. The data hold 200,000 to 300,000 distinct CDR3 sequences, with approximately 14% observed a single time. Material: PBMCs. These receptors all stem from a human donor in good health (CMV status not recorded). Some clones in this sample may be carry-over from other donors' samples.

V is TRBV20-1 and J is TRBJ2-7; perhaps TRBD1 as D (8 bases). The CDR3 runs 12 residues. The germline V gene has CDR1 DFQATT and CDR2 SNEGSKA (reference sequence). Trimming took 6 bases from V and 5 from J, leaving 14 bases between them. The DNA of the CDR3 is TGCAGTGCCACAGGGGGGGTAGACGAGCAGTACTTC. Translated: CSATGGVDEQYF.

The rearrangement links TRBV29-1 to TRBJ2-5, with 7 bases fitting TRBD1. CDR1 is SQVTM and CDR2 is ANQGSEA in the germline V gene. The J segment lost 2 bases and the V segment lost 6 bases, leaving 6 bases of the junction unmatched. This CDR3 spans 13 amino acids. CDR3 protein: CSVGQSLQETQYF. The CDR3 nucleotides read TGCAGCGTGGGACAGAGTTTACAAGAGACCCAGTACTTC.

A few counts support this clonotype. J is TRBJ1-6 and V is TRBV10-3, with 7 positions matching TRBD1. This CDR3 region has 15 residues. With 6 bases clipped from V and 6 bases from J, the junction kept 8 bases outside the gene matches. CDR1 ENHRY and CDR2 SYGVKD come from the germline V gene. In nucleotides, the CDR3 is TGTGCCATCAGGCCGACCGGGACAGTTAATTCACCCCTCCACTTT. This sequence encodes CAIRPTGTVNSPLHF.

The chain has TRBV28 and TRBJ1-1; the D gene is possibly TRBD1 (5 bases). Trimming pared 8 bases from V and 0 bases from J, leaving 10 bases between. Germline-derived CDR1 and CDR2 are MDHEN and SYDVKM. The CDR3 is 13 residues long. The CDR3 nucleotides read TGTGCCAGCCCGGGACCTTTGAACACTGAAGCTTTCTTT. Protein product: CASPGPLNTEAFF.

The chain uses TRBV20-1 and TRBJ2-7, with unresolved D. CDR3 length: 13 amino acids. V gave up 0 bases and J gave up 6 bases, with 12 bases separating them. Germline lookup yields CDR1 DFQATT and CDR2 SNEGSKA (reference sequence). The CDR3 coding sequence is TGCAGTGCTAGAGATACCCTGTACGGCGAGCAGTACTTC. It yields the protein CSARDTLYGEQYF.

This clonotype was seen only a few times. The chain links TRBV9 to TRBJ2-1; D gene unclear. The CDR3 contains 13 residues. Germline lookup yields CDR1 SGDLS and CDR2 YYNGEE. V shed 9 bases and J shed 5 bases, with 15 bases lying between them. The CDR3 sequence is CATAWGLDNEQFF. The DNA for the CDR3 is TGTGCCACTGCGTGGGGTTTGGACAATGAGCAGTTCTTC.

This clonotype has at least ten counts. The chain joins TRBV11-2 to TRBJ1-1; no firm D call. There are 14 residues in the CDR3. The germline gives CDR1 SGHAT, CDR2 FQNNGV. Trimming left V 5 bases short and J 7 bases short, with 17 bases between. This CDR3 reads CASSKTDGAYEAFF. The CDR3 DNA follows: TGTGCCAGCAGCAAGACGGACGGAGCCTATGAAGCTTTCTTT. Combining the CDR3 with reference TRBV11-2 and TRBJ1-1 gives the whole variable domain EAGVAQSPRYKIIEKRQSVAFWCNPISGHATLYWYQQILGQGPKLLIQFQNNGVVDDSQLPKDRFSAERLKGVDSTLKIQPAKLEDSAVYLCASSKTDGAYEAFFGQGTRLTVV.

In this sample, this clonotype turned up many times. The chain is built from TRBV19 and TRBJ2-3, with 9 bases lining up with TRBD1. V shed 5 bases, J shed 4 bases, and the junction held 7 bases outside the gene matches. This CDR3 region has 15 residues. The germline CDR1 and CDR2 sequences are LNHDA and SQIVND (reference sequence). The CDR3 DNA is TGTGCCAGTAGTTACGGGACAGGGCGTCCAGATACGCAGTATTTT. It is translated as CASSYGTGRPDTQYF. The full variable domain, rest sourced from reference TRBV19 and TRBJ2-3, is DGGITQSPKYLFRKEGQNVTLSCEQNLNHDAMYWYRQDPGQGLRLIYYSQIVNDFQKGDIAEGYSVSREKKESFPLTVTSAQKNPTAFYLCASSYGTGRPDTQYFGPGTRLTVL.

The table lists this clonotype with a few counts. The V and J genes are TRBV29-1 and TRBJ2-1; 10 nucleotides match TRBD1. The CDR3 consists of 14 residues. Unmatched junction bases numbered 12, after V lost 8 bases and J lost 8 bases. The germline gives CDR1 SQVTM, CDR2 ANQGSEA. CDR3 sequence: CSSVGTGDIDEQFF. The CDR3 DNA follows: TGCAGCAGTGTCGGGACAGGGGATATCGATGAGCAGTTCTTC.

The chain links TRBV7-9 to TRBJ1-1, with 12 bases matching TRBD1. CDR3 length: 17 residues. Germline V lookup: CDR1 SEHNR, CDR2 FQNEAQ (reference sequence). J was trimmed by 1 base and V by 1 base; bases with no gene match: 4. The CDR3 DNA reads TGTGCCAGCAGCTTAGTCCCGGGACAGGGGGCGAACACTGAAGCTTTCTTT. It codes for CASSLVPGQGANTEAFF.

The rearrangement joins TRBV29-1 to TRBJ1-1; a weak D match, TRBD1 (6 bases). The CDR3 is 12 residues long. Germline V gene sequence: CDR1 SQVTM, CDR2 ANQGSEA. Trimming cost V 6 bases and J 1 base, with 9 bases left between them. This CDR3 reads CSVGQTNTEAFF. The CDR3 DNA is TGCAGCGTGGGACAAACGAACACTGAAGCTTTCTTT.

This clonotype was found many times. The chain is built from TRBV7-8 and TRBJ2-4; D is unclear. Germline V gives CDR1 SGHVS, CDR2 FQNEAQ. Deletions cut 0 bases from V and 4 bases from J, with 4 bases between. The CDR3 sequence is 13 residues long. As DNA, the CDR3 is TGTGCCAGCAGCTTAGCGGGAAAAAACATTCAGTACTTC. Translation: CASSLAGKNIQYF. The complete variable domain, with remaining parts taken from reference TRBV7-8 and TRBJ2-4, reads GAGVSQSPRYKVAKRGQDVALRCDPISGHVSLFWYQQALGQGPEFLTYFQNEAQLDKSGLPSDRFFAERPEGSVSTLKIQRTQQEDSAVYLCASSLAGKNIQYFGAGTRLSVL.

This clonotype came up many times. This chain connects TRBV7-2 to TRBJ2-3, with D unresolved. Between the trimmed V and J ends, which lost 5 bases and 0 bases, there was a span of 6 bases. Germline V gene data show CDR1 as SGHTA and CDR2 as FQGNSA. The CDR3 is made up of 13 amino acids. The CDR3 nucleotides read TGTGCCAGCAGCCAGAGTAGCACAGATACGCAGTATTTT. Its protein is CASSQSSTDTQYF. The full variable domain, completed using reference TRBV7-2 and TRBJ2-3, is GAGVSQSPSNKVTEKGKDVELRCDPISGHTALYWYRQSLGQGLEFLIYFQGNSAPDKSGLPSDRFSAERTGGSVSTLTIQRTQQEDSAVYLCASSQSSTDTQYFGPGTRLTVL.

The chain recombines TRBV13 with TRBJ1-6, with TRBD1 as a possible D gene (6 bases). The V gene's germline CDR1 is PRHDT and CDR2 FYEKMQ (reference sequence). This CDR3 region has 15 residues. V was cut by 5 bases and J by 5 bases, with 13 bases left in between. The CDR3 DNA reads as TGTGCCAGCAGCATTCGGACAGTTAATAATTCACCCCTCCACTTT. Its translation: CASSIRTVNNSPLHF.

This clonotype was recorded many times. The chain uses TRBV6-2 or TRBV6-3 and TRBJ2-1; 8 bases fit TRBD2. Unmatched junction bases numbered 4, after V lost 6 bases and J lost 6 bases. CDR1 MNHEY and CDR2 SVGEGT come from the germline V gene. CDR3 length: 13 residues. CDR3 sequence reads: CASRGTRPNEQFF. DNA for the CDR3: TGTGCCAGCAGAGGGACTAGGCCCAATGAGCAGTTCTTC.

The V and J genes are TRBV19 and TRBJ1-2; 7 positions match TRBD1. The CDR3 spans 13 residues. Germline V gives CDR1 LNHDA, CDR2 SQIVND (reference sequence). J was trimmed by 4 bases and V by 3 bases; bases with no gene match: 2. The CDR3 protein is CASSIRDSYGYTF. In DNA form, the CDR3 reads TGTGCCAGTAGTATCCGGGACAGCTATGGCTACACCTTC. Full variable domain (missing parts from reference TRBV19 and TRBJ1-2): DGGITQSPKYLFRKEGQNVTLSCEQNLNHDAMYWYRQDPGQGLRLIYYSQIVNDFQKGDIAEGYSVSREKKESFPLTVTSAQKNPTAFYLCASSIRDSYGYTFGSGTRLTVV.

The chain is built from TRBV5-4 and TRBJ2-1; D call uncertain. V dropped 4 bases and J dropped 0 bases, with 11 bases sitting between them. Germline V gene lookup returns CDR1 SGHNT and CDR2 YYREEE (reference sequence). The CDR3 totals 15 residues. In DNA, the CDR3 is TGTGCCAGCAGCGATACCGATTCCTCCTACAATGAGCAGTTCTTC. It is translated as CASSDTDSSYNEQFF.

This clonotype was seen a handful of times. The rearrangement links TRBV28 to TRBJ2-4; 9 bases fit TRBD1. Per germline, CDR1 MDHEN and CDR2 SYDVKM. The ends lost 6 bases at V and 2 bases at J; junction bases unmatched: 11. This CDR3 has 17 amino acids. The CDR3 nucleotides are TGTGCCAGCAGAACAGGGGGCGTACCTCAGTCCAAAAACATTCAGTACTTC. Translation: CASRTGGVPQSKNIQYF.

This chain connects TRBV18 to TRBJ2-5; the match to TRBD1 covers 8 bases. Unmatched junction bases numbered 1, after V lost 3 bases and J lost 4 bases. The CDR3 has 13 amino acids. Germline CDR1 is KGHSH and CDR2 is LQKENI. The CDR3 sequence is CASSPDRAETQYF. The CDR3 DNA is TGTGCCAGCTCACCGGACAGGGCAGAGACCCAGTACTTC.

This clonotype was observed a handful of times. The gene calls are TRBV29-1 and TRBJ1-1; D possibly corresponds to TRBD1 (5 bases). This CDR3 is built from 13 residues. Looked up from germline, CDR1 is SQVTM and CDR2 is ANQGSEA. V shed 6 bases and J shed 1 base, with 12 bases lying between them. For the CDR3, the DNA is TGCAGCGTCCGGCGGGGGGGGAACACTGAAGCTTTCTTT. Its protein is CSVRRGGNTEAFF.

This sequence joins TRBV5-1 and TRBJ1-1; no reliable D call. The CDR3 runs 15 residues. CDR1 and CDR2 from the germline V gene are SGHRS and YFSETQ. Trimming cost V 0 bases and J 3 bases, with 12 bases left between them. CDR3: CASSLERAGDTEAFF. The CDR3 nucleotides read TGCGCCAGCAGCTTGGAGCGGGCCGGGGACACTGAAGCTTTCTTT.

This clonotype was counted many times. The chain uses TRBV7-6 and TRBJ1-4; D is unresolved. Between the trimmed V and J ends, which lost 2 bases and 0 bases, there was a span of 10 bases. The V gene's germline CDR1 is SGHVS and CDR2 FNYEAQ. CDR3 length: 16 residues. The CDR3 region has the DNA TGTGCCAGCAGCTTAAACGGAATGGCAACTAATGAAAAACTGTTTTTT. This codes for CASSLNGMATNEKLFF.

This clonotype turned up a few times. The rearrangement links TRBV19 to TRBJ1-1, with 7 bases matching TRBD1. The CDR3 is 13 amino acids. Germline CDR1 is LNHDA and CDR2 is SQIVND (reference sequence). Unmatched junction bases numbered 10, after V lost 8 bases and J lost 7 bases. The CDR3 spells CASGIQQGNEAFF. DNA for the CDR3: TGTGCCAGTGGGATACAACAGGGGAATGAAGCTTTCTTT.

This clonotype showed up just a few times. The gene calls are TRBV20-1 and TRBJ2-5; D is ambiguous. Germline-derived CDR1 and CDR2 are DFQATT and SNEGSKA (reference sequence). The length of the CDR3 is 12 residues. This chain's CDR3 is CSSLRPQETQYF. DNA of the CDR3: TGCAGCTCTCTCCGGCCTCAAGAGACCCAGTACTTC.

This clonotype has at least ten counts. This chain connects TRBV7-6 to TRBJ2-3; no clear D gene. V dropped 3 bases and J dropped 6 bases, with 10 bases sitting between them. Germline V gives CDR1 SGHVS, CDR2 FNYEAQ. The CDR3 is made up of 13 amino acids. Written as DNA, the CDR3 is TGTGCCAGCAGCTTGGGCCTTTCGGATACGCAGTATTTT. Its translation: CASSLGLSDTQYF. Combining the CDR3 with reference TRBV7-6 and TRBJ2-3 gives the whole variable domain GAGVSQSPRYKVTKRGQDVALRCDPISGHVSLYWYRQALGQGPEFLTYFNYEAQQDKSGLPNDRFSAERPEGSISTLTIQRTEQRDSAMYRCASSLGLSDTQYFGPGTRLTVL.

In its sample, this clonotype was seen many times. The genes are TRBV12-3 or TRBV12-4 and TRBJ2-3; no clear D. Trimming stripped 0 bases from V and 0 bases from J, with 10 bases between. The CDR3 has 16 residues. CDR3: CASSLAGFPSTDTQYF. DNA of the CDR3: TGTGCCAGCAGTTTAGCGGGATTCCCTAGCACAGATACGCAGTATTTT.

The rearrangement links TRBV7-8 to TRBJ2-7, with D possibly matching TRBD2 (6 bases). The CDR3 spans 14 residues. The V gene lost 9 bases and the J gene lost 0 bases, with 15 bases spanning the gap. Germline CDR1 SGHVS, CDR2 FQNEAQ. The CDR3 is CASGIAVSSYEQYF. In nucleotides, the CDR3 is TGTGCCAGTGGAATAGCGGTTAGCTCCTACGAGCAGTACTTC.

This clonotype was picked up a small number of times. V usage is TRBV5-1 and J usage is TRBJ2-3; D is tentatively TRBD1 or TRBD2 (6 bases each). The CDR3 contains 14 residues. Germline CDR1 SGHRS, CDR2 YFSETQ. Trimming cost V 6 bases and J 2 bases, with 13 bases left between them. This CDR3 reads CASTTGGFTDTQYF. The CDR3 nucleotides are TGCGCCAGCACCACCGGGGGCTTCACAGATACGCAGTATTTT.